The 28 T cell receptor beta chains below were found in one sample sequenced in a study of cytomegalovirus exposure and HLA in healthy donors. Primers included in the PCR were 60 Vbeta and 13 Jbeta primers. Generated by immunoSEQ multiplex PCR, the TCRdb table keeps only in-frame clones and is missing some. The table includes nearly 200,000 clones, around 79% detected once. The sample was PBMCs. The receptors were sampled from a male donor in good health and CMV-seropositive.

This clone was seen only a few times. The chain employs TRBV7-3 and TRBJ2-5; 8 nucleotides agree with TRBD2. The junction had 6 bases not matched to a gene; V was cut back by 2 bases and J by 4 bases. Germline V CDR1 and CDR2: SGHTA, FQGTGA. This CDR3 comprises 15 residues. The CDR3 nucleotides read TGTGCCAGCAGCTTAGTTACGGGGGGGCGAGAGACCCAGTACTTC. It specifies CASSLVTGGRETQYF.

The V gene is TRBV6-5, the J gene TRBJ1-2; weak D call: TRBD1 (5 bases). Germline V gene data show CDR1 as MNHEY and CDR2 as SVGAGI. The V end lost 5 bases, the J end lost 7 bases, and 14 bases lay between the germline ends. CDR3 length: 13 amino acids. CDR3 protein: CASSEAGGGGYTF. CDR3 sequence (DNA): TGTGCCAGCAGTGAAGCCGGGGGGGGTGGCTACACCTTC.

The CDR3 spells CASSLERDYTDTQYF. Here the CDR3 DNA reads TGTGCCAGCAGCTTGGAACGGGATTACACAGATACGCAGTATTTT. This chain connects TRBV5-4 to TRBJ2-3; D is possibly TRBD2 (5 bases). V was shortened by 0 bases and J by 2 bases, with 10 bases between the two germline ends. Germline V lookup: CDR1 SGHNT, CDR2 YYREEE (reference sequence). The CDR3 has 15 residues.

This clone was seen a single time. The chain uses TRBV6-5 and TRBJ2-1; 8 bases are shared with TRBD1. Germline V CDR1 and CDR2: MNHEY, SVGAGI. V lost 6 bases, J lost 2 bases, and 6 bases stayed unmatched. The length of the CDR3 is 15 residues. The CDR3 spells CASRTGQVTYNEQFF. The CDR3 bases are TGTGCCAGCAGAACGGGACAGGTCACCTACAATGAGCAGTTCTTC.

This chain uses TRBV19 with TRBJ2-3, with D possibly being TRBD2 (6 bases). CDR3 length: 15 residues. Germline-derived CDR1 and CDR2 are LNHDA and SQIVND (reference sequence). V lost 1 base and J lost 1, with 9 bases in between. In nucleotides, the CDR3 is TGTGCCAGTAGTATAGGGGGGACTGGCACAGATACGCAGTATTTT. This gives the protein CASSIGGTGTDTQYF.

The chain has TRBV5-5 and TRBJ2-6; tentative D call: TRBD2 (6 bases). The CDR3 length is 14 residues. Trimming pared 4 bases from V and 2 bases from J, leaving 7 bases between. Germline CDR1 is SGHKS and CDR2 is YYEKEE (reference sequence). Written as DNA, the CDR3 is TGTGCCAGCAGCGCGGGGCCTGGGGCCAACGTCCTGACTTTC. Translation: CASSAGPGANVLTF.

The J gene is TRBJ2-7, the V gene TRBV7-8; 13 bases fit TRBD2. The CDR3 sequence is 15 residues long. After removal of 5 bases from V and 2 bases from J, the junction contained 3 bases not matched to a gene. Germline values: CDR1 SGHVS, CDR2 FQNEAQ. CDR3 nucleotides: TGTGCCAGCAGCACACTAGCGGGGGGGCCCTACGAGCAGTACTTC. The encoded protein is CASSTLAGGPYEQYF. Variable domain in full (rest from reference TRBV7-8 and TRBJ2-7): GAGVSQSPRYKVAKRGQDVALRCDPISGHVSLFWYQQALGQGPEFLTYFQNEAQLDKSGLPSDRFFAERPEGSVSTLKIQRTQQEDSAVYLCASSTLAGGPYEQYFGPGTRLTVT.

CDR3 in amino acids: CASKTGTGANVLTF. The CDR3 nucleotides are TGCGCCAGCAAGACAGGGACTGGGGCCAACGTCCTGACTTTC. The genes are TRBV5-1 and TRBJ2-6, with TRBD1 matching 7 bases. Germline CDR1 SGHRS, CDR2 YFSETQ. Trimming took 6 bases from V and 2 from J; bases not matched to a gene: 2. The CDR3 length is 14 residues.

This chain joins TRBV7-8 and TRBJ1-4, with 10 bases identical to TRBD1. The CDR3 is made up of 15 amino acids. Germline V gene lookup returns CDR1 SGHVS and CDR2 FQNEAQ. Trimming removed 5 bases from V and 5 bases from J; junction bases left unmatched: 5. As DNA, the CDR3 is TGTGCCAGCAGCCCGAGGGACAGGGGAAATGAAAAACTGTTTTTT. Its translation: CASSPRDRGNEKLFF.

The rearrangement links TRBV5-5 to TRBJ2-7, with TRBD1 identical over 9 bases. The V segment lost 4 bases and the J segment 2 bases; nucleotides outside the gene matches: 4. From germline, CDR1 is SGHKS and CDR2 YYEKEE (reference sequence). CDR3 length: 14 residues. The CDR3 loop is CASSRQGGPYEQYF. The CDR3 DNA is TGTGCCAGCAGCCGACAGGGGGGCCCCTACGAGCAGTACTTC. Using reference TRBV5-5 and TRBJ2-7 for the parts outside the CDR3, the full variable domain is DAGVTQSPTHLIKTRGQQVTLRCSPISGHKSVSWYQQVLGQGPQFIFQYYEKEERGRGNFPDRFSARQFPNYSSELNVNALLLGDSALYLCASSRQGGPYEQYFGPGTRLTVT.

The CDR3 here is CASSPTSGSTDTQYF. CDR3 DNA sequence: TGTGCCAGCAGTCCTACTAGCGGGAGCACAGATACGCAGTATTTT. The chain is built from TRBV28 and TRBJ2-3, with 9 bases matching TRBD2. V lost 5 bases, J lost 0 bases, and 3 bases stayed unmatched. The CDR3 length is 15 residues. Germline CDR1 is MDHEN and CDR2 is SYDVKM.

This clone was observed a single time. The rearrangement uses TRBV21-1 and TRBJ2-1; the tabulated D call, TRBD2, remains unverified against the DNA. TRBV21-1 constitutes a pseudogene. The CDR3 totals 12 residues. This CDR3 reads CASSSWRDEQFF. In nucleotides, the CDR3 is TGTGCCAGCAGCAGTTGGAGGGATGAGCAGTTCTTC.

This chain joins TRBV20-1 and TRBJ1-4; D is unresolved. The CDR3 spans 10 residues. V lost 3 bases, J lost 10 bases, and 6 bases lay in between. Looked up from germline, CDR1 is DFQATT and CDR2 is SNEGSKA (reference sequence). The CDR3 loop is CSASSGKLFF. The CDR3 region has the DNA TGCAGTGCTAGTTCCGGAAAACTGTTTTTT.

The CDR3 here is CAWTSGPQETQYF. Written as DNA, the CDR3 is TGTGCCTGGACCAGCGGTCCTCAAGAGACCCAGTACTTC. The chain couples TRBV30 to TRBJ2-5, with D maybe TRBD2 (5 bases). The V and J ends lost 4 bases and 2 bases respectively, with 11 bases between them. The CDR3 sequence is 13 residues long. Germline V gives CDR1 GTSNPN, CDR2 SVGIG (reference sequence).

The chain links TRBV5-4 to TRBJ2-5; 8 nucleotides agree with TRBD1. After removal of 4 bases from V and 5 bases from J, the junction contained 7 bases not matched to a gene. Germline CDR1 SGHNT, CDR2 YYREEE (reference sequence). The length of the CDR3 is 14 residues. The CDR3 region has the DNA TGTGCCAGCAGCCGACAGGGGCCTGCGGAGACCCAGTACTTC. This sequence encodes CASSRQGPAETQYF.

This clone was recorded once. The genes are TRBV2 and TRBJ2-5; 14 nucleotides line up with TRBD2. Germline CDR1 is SNHLY and CDR2 is FYNNEI. After removal of 5 bases from V and 1 base from J, the junction contained 3 bases not matched to a gene. The CDR3 covers 16 residues. DNA of the CDR3: TGTGCCAGCAGTTCGGGGACTAGCGGGAGCCAAGAGACCCAGTACTTC. It yields the protein CASSSGTSGSQETQYF. Full variable domain (outside the CDR3, taken from reference TRBV2 and TRBJ2-5): EPEVTQTPSHQVTQMGQEVILRCVPISNHLYFYWYRQILGQKVEFLVSFYNNEISEKSEIFDDQFSVERPDGSNFTLKIRSTKLEDSAMYFCASSSGTSGSQETQYFGPGTRLLVL.

The rearrangement joins TRBV27 to TRBJ1-2; D is perhaps TRBD1 (6 bases). V shed 5 bases and J shed 3 bases, with 13 bases lying between them. This CDR3 is built from 14 residues. Germline V gene data show CDR1 as MNHEY and CDR2 as SMNVEV (reference sequence). CDR3 residues: CASSKQGQHYGYTF. The CDR3, as DNA: TGTGCCAGCAGTAAGCAGGGGCAGCACTATGGCTACACCTTC.

The chain recombines TRBV7-9 with TRBJ1-2; the D is unclear. The V and J ends lost 0 bases and 6 bases respectively, with 8 bases between them. The germline CDR1 and CDR2 sequences are SEHNR and FQNEAQ (reference sequence). The CDR3 length is 13 residues. The CDR3 here is CASSLARFDGYTF. The DNA of the CDR3 is TGTGCCAGCAGCTTAGCCAGGTTTGATGGCTACACCTTC.

The V and J genes are TRBV7-3 and TRBJ2-2; the match to TRBD1 covers 9 bases. Per the germline V gene, CDR1 is SGHTA and CDR2 is FQGTGA. With 2 bases clipped from V and 4 bases from J, the junction kept 2 bases outside the gene matches. This CDR3 region has 15 residues. In DNA, the CDR3 is TGTGCCAGCAGCTTACCGGGACAGGGCACCGGGGAGCTGTTTTTT. This codes for CASSLPGQGTGELFF.

The chain couples TRBV27 to TRBJ1-4; 10 nucleotides line up with TRBD1. V trimming: 2 bases; J trimming: 2 bases; junction bases outside the gene matches: 11. CDR1 MNHEY and CDR2 SMNVEV come from the germline V gene (reference sequence). The CDR3 loop spans 19 amino acids. CDR3 residues: CASSLGGQGNYWTNEKLFF. The CDR3 DNA reads TGTGCCAGCAGTTTAGGGGGACAGGGGAATTACTGGACTAATGAAAAACTGTTTTTT.

For the CDR3, the DNA is TGTGCCAGCAGGCGCCCGGGACTAGCGGACAATGAGCAGTTCTTC. Amino acid sequence: CASRRPGLADNEQFF. The V gene is TRBV7-3, the J gene TRBJ2-1, with TRBD2 identical over 11 bases. The trim removed 6 bases at V and 5 bases at J, leaving 6 bases unmatched. The CDR3 sequence is 15 residues long. Germline loops: CDR1 SGHTA, CDR2 FQGTGA.

The V and J genes are TRBV10-3 and TRBJ2-7; 8 nucleotides match TRBD2. Germline values: CDR1 ENHRY, CDR2 SYGVKD. The CDR3 spans 13 residues. V gave up 5 bases and J gave up 7 bases; unmatched junction bases: 7. The CDR3 DNA sequence: TGTGCCATCAGTCTTAGCGGGGACGGGGAGCAGTACTTC. Amino acids: CAISLSGDGEQYF.

Points on this clone: The identical CDR3 is also encoded by other nucleotide sequences in the sample. The chain joins TRBV9 to TRBJ1-3; the D is unclear. Trimming left V 2 bases short and J 1 base short, with 10 bases between. The length of the CDR3 is 15 residues. CDR1 and CDR2 from the germline V gene are SGDLS and YYNGEE. The CDR3 nucleotides read TGTGCCAGCAGCGTTTCCGGGGTATCTGGAAACACCATATATTTT. Translating it yields CASSVSGVSGNTIYF.

The rearrangement links TRBV30 to TRBJ2-7; 7 nucleotides line up with TRBD1. The V gene's germline CDR1 is GTSNPN and CDR2 SVGIG (reference sequence). This CDR3 has 14 residues. V was pared by 2 bases and J by 2 bases, with 6 bases of the junction left unmatched. The CDR3 bases are TGTGCCTGGAGTCGGGGACAGTCGACCTACGAGCAGTACTTC. Residues: CAWSRGQSTYEQYF.

This chain links TRBV5-4 with TRBJ2-7, with 10 positions matching TRBD1. Trimming removed 0 bases from V and 3 bases from J; junction bases left unmatched: 3. Germline CDR1 SGHNT, CDR2 YYREEE (reference sequence). This CDR3 comprises 15 residues. The CDR3 loop reads CASSLAGTGVYEQYF. CDR3 DNA: TGTGCCAGCAGCTTGGCTGGGACAGGGGTCTACGAGCAGTACTTC.

The chain couples TRBV28 to TRBJ1-3; TRBD1 matches 8 bases. Trimming cost V 8 bases and J 0 bases; bases outside gene matches: 12. The CDR3 length is 17 residues. CDR1 is MDHEN, CDR2 SYDVKM, per germline. The CDR3 bases are TGTGCCAGCCGTCGAACTCGACAGGGGATCTCTGGAAACACCATATATTTT. Encoded protein: CASRRTRQGISGNTIYF. The full variable domain, in which reference TRBV28 and TRBJ1-3 provide the parts outside the CDR3, is DVKVTQSSRYLVKRTGEKVFLECVQDMDHENMFWYRQDPGLGLRLIYFSYDVKMKEKGDIPEGYSVSREKKERFSLILESASTNQTSMYLCASRRTRQGISGNTIYFGEGSWLTVV.

The chain employs TRBV19 and TRBJ2-1, with 9 positions matching TRBD2. The ends lost 4 bases at V and 8 bases at J; junction bases unmatched: 9. Looked up from germline, CDR1 is LNHDA and CDR2 is SQIVND (reference sequence). This CDR3 has 15 residues. CDR3 sequence: CASSRDSGGIYEQFF. The DNA for the CDR3 is TGTGCCAGTAGTAGAGATAGCGGGGGTATTTATGAGCAGTTCTTC.

This clone was picked up a small number of times. The V call is TRBV11-2, the J call TRBJ2-7, with TRBD1 matching 9 bases. There are 17 residues in the CDR3. Looked up from germline, CDR1 is SGHAT and CDR2 is FQNNGV. V was pared by 1 base and J by 1 base, with 8 bases of the junction left unmatched. Here the CDR3 DNA reads TGTGCCAGCAGCTTAGCATTGGGGACAGGGCAATCCTACGAGCAGTACTTC. It encodes CASSLALGTGQSYEQYF.